The present T cell receptor beta chain was sequenced within a study of blood T cell repertoires in COVID-19. Germline V gene data show CDR1 as SGDLS and CDR2 as YYNGEE. This CDR3 region has 15 residues. Trimming stripped 0 bases from V and 3 bases from J, with 12 bases between. TCRdb's copy holds only in-frame clones and misses some; the assay was immunoSEQ multiplex PCR. The sample yields 300,000 to 400,000 clones, 85% to 90% seen once. The receptor's source is a woman under 40 with acute COVID-19. The V gene is TRBV9, the J gene TRBJ1-1, with D unresolved. The sequencing input was PBMCs or T cells enriched from blood (not recorded which). CDR3 sequence (DNA): TGTGCCAGCAGCGTAGCTGACTCAGCGGACACTGAAGCTTTCTTT. Translation gives CASSVADSADTEAFF.